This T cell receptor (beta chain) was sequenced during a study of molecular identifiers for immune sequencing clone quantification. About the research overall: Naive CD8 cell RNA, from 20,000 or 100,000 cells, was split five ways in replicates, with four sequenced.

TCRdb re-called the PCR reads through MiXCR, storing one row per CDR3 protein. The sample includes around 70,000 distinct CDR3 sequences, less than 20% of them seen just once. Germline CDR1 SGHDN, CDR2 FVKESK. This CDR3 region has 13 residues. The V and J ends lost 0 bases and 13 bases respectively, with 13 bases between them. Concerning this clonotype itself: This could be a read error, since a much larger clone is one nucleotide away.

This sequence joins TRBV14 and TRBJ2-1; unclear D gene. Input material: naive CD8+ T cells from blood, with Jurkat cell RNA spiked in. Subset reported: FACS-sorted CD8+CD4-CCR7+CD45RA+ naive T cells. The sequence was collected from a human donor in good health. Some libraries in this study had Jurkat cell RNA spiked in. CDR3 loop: CASSQEMVTVQFF. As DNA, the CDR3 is TGTGCCAGCAGCCAAGAGATGGTAACCGTTCAGTTCTTC.